A selection of T cell receptor beta chains follows, all from one sample in a study of PD-1 blockade in classical Hodgkin lymphoma. Only in-frame clones appear in the TCRdb table, and some are missing; sequencing was by immunoSEQ multiplex PCR. The data contain fewer than 80,000 clones, 60% to 80% of them singletons. The source material was peripheral blood mononuclear cells (PBMCs), sampled before the second cycle of nivolumab. These receptors were taken from a human donor with classical Hodgkin lymphoma. Both conserved end residues are part of each CDR3. A D gene is named only where the DNA matches it firmly. The size entry is marked missing in some rows and otherwise reads once, few, many or a size class.

d_gene | j_gene | len | v_gene | abundance | CDR3aa | CDR3nt
TRBD1 | TRBJ2-7 | 14 | TRBV2 | - | CASSYTGARSEQYF | TGTGCCAGCAGTTACACAGGGGCGCGGTCCGAGCAGTACTTC
- | TRBJ2-1 | 15 | TRBV5-1 | - | CASSFTGSAYNEQFF | TGCGCCAGCAGCTTTACAGGGAGCGCCTACAATGAGCAGTTCTTC
- | TRBJ2-5 | 13 | TRBV30 | - | CAWTVSWGETQYF | TGTGCCTGGACCGTCTCTTGGGGAGAGACCCAGTACTTC
- | TRBJ2-1 | 12 | TRBV30 | - | CAWTLGENEQFF | TGTGCCTGGACCCTGGGTGAGAATGAGCAGTTCTTC
- | TRBJ1-1 | 10 | TRBV20-1 | - | CSAVQLEAFF | TGCAGTGCGGTCCAGCTTGAAGCTTTCTTT
- | TRBJ2-7 | 14 | TRBV9 | - | CASTLRDGPYEQYF | TGTGCCAGCACCCTCCGGGACGGTCCCTACGAGCAGTACTTC
- | TRBJ2-3 | 15 | TRBV5-4 | - | CASSLEYGGTDTQYF | TGTGCCAGCAGCTTGGAATACGGGGGCACAGATACGCAGTATTTT
TRBD1 | TRBJ1-1 | 13 | TRBV6-5 | once | CASSPTRTGGASF | TGTGCCAGCAGCCCCACCAGGACAGGGGGAGCTTCCTTT
TRBD1 | TRBJ1-2 | 13 | TRBV5-6 | few | CASSRTGNYGYTF | TGTGCCAGCAGCCGGACAGGGAACTATGGCTACACCTTC
- | TRBJ1-3 | 14 | TRBV6-5 | - | CASTSGIPGNTIYF | TGTGCCAGCACTTCGGGGATCCCTGGAAACACCATATATTTT
TRBD1 | TRBJ1-2 | 17 | TRBV7-8 | - | CASSLMTGVAPNYGYTF | TGTGCCAGCAGCCTTATGACAGGGGTGGCCCCTAACTATGGCTACACCTTC
TRBD1 | TRBJ2-7 | 14 | TRBV4-1 | - | CASSPDRGPYEQYF | TGCGCCAGCAGCCCGGACAGGGGACCGTACGAGCAGTACTTC
- | TRBJ1-3 | 19 | TRBV21-1 | - | CASSKKGNGGRFSGNTIYF | TGTGCCAGCAGCAAAAAAGGGAATGGGGGACGTTTCTCTGGAAACACCATATATTTT
- | TRBJ1-4 | 14 | TRBV5-1 | - | CASSPGPGGEKLFF | TGCGCCAGCAGCCCTGGCCCAGGTGGCGAAAAACTGTTTTTT
TRBD1 | TRBJ1-1 | 13 | TRBV6-1 | - | CASRGTGVTEAFF | TGTGCCAGCAGGGGGACAGGGGTCACTGAAGCTTTCTTT
- | TRBJ1-6 | 15 | TRBV25-1 | - | CASSDTGSNNSPLHF | TGTGCCAGCAGTGACACAGGGTCTAATAATTCACCCCTCCACTTT
- | TRBJ1-2 | 14 | TRBV30 | - | CAWSGSEGGGGYTF | TGTGCCTGGAGTGGCTCGGAAGGGGGGGGTGGCTACACCTTC
- | TRBJ1-2 | 13 | TRBV7-9 | - | CASRIPPGPRNTF | TGTGCCAGCAGAATACCTCCGGGACCACGGAACACCTTC
- | TRBJ1-4 | 17 | TRBV19 | once | CASSRTAYTATNEKLFF | TGTGCCAGTAGTCGCACAGCATACACGGCAACTAATGAAAAACTGTTTTTT
- | TRBJ1-5 | 15 | TRBV7-9 | - | CASSLGNGGSQPQHF | TGTGCCAGCAGCTTAGGAAACGGTGGTAGTCAGCCCCAGCATTTT
TRBD2 | TRBJ2-2 | 17 | TRBV18 | - | CASSKTSGGANTGELFF | TGTGCCAGCTCGAAGACTAGCGGGGGCGCGAACACCGGGGAGCTGTTTTTT
TRBD1 | TRBJ1-5 | 17 | TRBV2 | - | CASREGTGLMSNQPQHF | TGTGCCAGCAGGGAGGGGACAGGGCTTATGAGCAATCAGCCCCAGCATTTT
TRBD1 | TRBJ1-1 | 16 | TRBV2 | few | CASSGLTGRLNTEAFF | TGTGCCAGCAGTGGGTTGACAGGGCGATTGAACACTGAAGCTTTCTTT
- | TRBJ1-2 | 14 | TRBV5-1 | - | CASSAAPENYGYTF | TGCGCCAGCAGCGCCGCTCCAGAGAACTATGGCTACACCTTC
TRBD1 | TRBJ1-2 | 17 | TRBV18 | - | CASSSPQDRGTPYGYTF | TGTGCCAGCTCATCACCCCAGGACAGGGGGACACCCTATGGCTACACCTTC
TRBD2 | TRBJ2-1 | 17 | TRBV27 | once | CASSSTSGGAPYNEQFF | TGTGCCAGCAGTTCGACTAGCGGGGGGGCCCCCTACAATGAGCAGTTCTTC
TRBD2 | TRBJ2-3 | 16 | TRBV5-1 | - | CASSLASGGNTDTQYF | TGCGCCAGCAGCTTGGCCAGCGGGGGAAACACAGATACGCAGTATTTT
TRBD2 | TRBJ2-3 | 16 | TRBV6-6 | - | CASAPTRGGLADTQYF | TGTGCCAGCGCCCCGACCCGGGGGGGGCTCGCAGATACGCAGTATTTT
- | TRBJ2-2 | 15 | TRBV5-1 | - | CASSFDTPNTGELFF | TGCGCCAGCAGCTTTGACACTCCGAACACCGGGGAGCTGTTTTTT
TRBD1 | TRBJ2-1 | 14 | TRBV6-1 | few | CASVFRQGANEQFF | TGTGCCAGCGTATTCAGACAGGGGGCCAATGAGCAGTTCTTC
- | TRBJ1-2 | 15 | TRBV6-6 | - | CASRPRGRLNYGYTF | TGTGCCAGCAGGCCTCGGGGGAGGCTGAACTATGGCTACACCTTC
TRBD2 | TRBJ2-5 | 16 | TRBV5-1 | few | CASSGNGGRVQETQYF | TGCGCCAGCTCGGGAAACGGCGGGAGGGTCCAAGAGACCCAGTACTTC
TRBD1 | TRBJ1-2 | 15 | TRBV7-9 | - | CASSAADRLSYGYTF | TGTGCCAGCAGCGCAGCGGACAGGTTAAGCTATGGCTACACCTTC
- | TRBJ1-1 | 15 | TRBV4-2 | - | CASSQDLTGNAEAFF | TGTGCCAGCAGCCAAGATCTCACGGGGAACGCTGAAGCTTTCTTT
- | TRBJ2-7 | 14 | TRBV30 | - | CAWRQTDSSYEQYF | TGTGCCTGGAGGCAGACGGACAGCTCCTACGAGCAGTACTTC
- | TRBJ1-6 | 14 | TRBV9 | - | CASTLGVDNSPLHF | TGTGCCAGCACCCTGGGGGTAGATAATTCACCCCTCCACTTT